The T cell receptor beta chain under discussion was sequenced for a study of cytomegalovirus exposure and HLA in healthy donors. Study-level results: It was only CMV serostatus that was available as immune exposure information. Previously analyzed data showed that most TCR beta V segments were productive at a frequency of about 90% or about 30%. As was reported, the classifier diagnosed cytomegalovirus status with high specificity and sensitivity.

Germline lookup yields CDR1 MNHNS and CDR2 SASEGT. V dropped 2 bases and J dropped 2; count of bases not matched to a gene: 5. This CDR3 has 17 amino acids. For this clone: Its antigen is not known.

The PCR used 60 Vbeta and 13 Jbeta primers. TCRdb's table, derived via immunoSEQ multiplex PCR, lists solely in-frame clones and lacks some. The sample has some 180,000 clones; around four fifths are singletons. The material sequenced was PBMCs. The sequence was collected from a man aged 18 to 30 in good health and CMV-seronegative. V usage is TRBV6-1 and J usage is TRBJ2-1; 11 nucleotides agree with TRBD2. The CDR3 here is CASSERLAGGTYNEQFF. DNA of the CDR3: TGTGCCAGCAGTGAAAGGCTAGCGGGGGGTACCTACAATGAGCAGTTCTTC.